This T cell receptor beta chain was observed in a study of control samples from healthy donors and cancer patients. Using immunoSEQ multiplex PCR, the repertoire was profiled, and TCRdb retains in-frame clones only, with some absent. Of about 80,000 clones listed, roughly 89% are singletons. What was sequenced was blood. The sequence derives from a man aged 45 to 65 in good health.

CDR3 coding DNA: TGCAGTGCTAGAGGAAGAAGGGAGCAGTACTTC. It translates to CSARGRREQYF. The chain employs TRBV20-1 and TRBJ2-7, with unresolved D. The CDR3 extends over 11 amino acids. Germline V gene sequence: CDR1 DFQATT, CDR2 SNEGSKA (reference sequence). V lost 1 base and J 7 bases, leaving 8 bases between the germline ends.